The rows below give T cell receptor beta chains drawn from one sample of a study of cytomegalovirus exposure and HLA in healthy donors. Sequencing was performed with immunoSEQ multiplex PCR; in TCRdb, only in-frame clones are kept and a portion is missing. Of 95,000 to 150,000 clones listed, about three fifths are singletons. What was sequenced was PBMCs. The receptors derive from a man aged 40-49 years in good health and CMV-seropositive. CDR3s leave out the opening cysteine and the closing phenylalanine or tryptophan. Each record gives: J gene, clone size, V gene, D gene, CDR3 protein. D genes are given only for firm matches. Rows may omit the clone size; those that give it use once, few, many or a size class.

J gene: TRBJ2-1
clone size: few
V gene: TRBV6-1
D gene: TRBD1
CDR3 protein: ASSATGQGAYEQF

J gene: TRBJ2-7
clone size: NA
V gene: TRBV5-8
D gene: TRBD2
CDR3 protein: ASSLATSGGYEQY

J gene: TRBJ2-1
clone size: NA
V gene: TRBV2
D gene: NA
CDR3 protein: ASSDVGQGNDEQF

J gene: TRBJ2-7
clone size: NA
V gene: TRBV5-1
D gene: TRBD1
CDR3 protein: ASSLDRGSYEQY

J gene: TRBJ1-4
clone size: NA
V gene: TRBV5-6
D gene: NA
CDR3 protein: ASSLVAGMYEKLF

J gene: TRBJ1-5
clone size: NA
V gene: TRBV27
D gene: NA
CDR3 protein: PRRRGGGGVNQPQH

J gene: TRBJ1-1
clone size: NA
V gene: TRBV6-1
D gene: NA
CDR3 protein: ASSEQGNTEAF

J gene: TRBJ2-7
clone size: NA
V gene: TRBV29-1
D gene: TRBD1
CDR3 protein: SFTGVSSYEQY

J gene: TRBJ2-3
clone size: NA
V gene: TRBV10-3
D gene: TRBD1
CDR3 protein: AIRFGTGDTDTQY

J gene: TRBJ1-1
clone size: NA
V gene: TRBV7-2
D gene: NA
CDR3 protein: ASSFAWVRGRNTEAF

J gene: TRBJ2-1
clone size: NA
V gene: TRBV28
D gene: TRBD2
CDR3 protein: ASISSGSGSYNEQF

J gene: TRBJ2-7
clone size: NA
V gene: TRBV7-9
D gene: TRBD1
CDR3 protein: ASSPPPGQGSYEQY

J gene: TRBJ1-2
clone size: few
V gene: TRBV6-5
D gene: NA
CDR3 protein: ASSARGRYGYT

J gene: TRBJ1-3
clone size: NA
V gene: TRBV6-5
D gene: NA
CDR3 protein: ASSYSINTGNTIY

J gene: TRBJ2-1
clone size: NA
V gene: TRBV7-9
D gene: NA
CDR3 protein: ASSPTQNNEQF

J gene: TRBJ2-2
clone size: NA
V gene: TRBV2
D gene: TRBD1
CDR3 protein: ASGKGQAYTGELF

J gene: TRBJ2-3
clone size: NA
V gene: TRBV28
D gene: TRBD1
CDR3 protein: ASTTGQGTDTQY

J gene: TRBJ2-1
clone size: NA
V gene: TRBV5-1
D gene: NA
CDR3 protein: ASSYDRNEQF